Below are 17 T cell receptor beta chains sequenced from a single sample in a study of blood T cell repertoires in COVID-19 (dated by TCRdb to the early 2020s). The library relied on the immunoSEQ multiplex PCR assay. Entries here come from immuneACCESS through TCRdb and include only in-frame sequences with V and J called. Some clones fail to appear in such tables; in the studies checked, an unresolved V gene covers under half of the shortfall, and the cause of the remainder is unknown. In all, the sample holds about 91,000 clones, and 85% to 90% of those were seen once. Roughly 8.7% of the sample is taken by the ten largest. The sequenced sample was peripheral blood. These receptors came from a woman in her 70s with acute or convalescent COVID-19.

The chain carries TRBV2 and TRBJ1-5, with D possibly TRBD1 on 6 matching bases. The germline V gene encodes CDR1 SNHLY and CDR2 FYNNEI. The CDR3 is 15 amino acids. Trimming removed 5 bases at V and 2 bases at J, with 13 bases between. Here the CDR3 reads CASSRQARGNQPQHF. The CDR3 region has the DNA TGTGCCAGCAGTCGACAGGCAAGGGGCAATCAGCCCCAGCATTTT.

This chain connects TRBV7-3 to TRBJ2-7; 13 bases are shared with TRBD2. V trimming: 10 bases; J trimming: 0 bases; junction bases outside the gene matches: 24. The CDR3 covers 21 residues. CDR1 SGHTA and CDR2 FQGTGA come from the germline V gene. CDR3 sequence reads: CATSPDGYGTSGTSSSYEQYF. CDR3 in DNA: TGTGCCACCTCCCCGGATGGGTACGGGACTAGCGGGACTTCGAGCTCCTACGAGCAGTACTTC.

V and J are TRBV7-9 and TRBJ2-7, with 7 bases lining up with TRBD1. V lost 1 base to trimming and J lost 3 bases; unmatched junction nucleotides: 3. Germline CDR1 is SEHNR and CDR2 is FQNEAQ (reference sequence). The length of the CDR3 is 14 residues. Here the CDR3 DNA reads TGTGCCAGCAGCTTAGGTGGGACAGTCTACGAGCAGTACTTC. Its translation is CASSLGGTVYEQYF.

This clone is a singleton in its sample. The rearrangement uses TRBV7-3 and TRBJ2-1; D possibly corresponds to TRBD2 (5 bases). Deletions cut 1 base from V and 4 bases from J, with 11 bases between. Per the germline V gene, CDR1 is SGHTA and CDR2 is FQGTGA. The CDR3 loop spans 15 amino acids. CDR3 residues: CASSLSIGIYNEQFF. CDR3 nucleotides: TGTGCCAGCAGCTTAAGCATCGGGATATACAATGAGCAGTTCTTC.

Regarding this clone: At one of its ends the junction is not consistent with the germline gene, which may arise from a read error. The DNA for the CDR3 is TGCGCCAGCAGCCAAGATCCTAGCGGGAGGGCCTGGCATTTT. Translated: CASSQDPSGRAWHF. The rearrangement uses TRBV4-1 and TRBJ2-3; 12 bases line up with TRBD2. Germline loops: CDR1 MGHRA, CDR2 YSYEKL. The CDR3 runs 14 residues.

The rearrangement uses TRBV28 and TRBJ2-7, with D tentatively TRBD1 (5 bases). Germline V gives CDR1 MDHEN, CDR2 SYDVKM. Trimming removed 5 bases from V and 2 bases from J, with 16 bases in between. CDR3 length: 15 amino acids. Here the CDR3 reads CASSPHKGFTYEQYF. The DNA for the CDR3 is TGTGCCAGCAGTCCCCACAAGGGGTTTACCTACGAGCAGTACTTC.

The chain recombines TRBV5-4 with TRBJ2-5, with 8 nucleotides matching TRBD2. The germline V gene encodes CDR1 SGHNT and CDR2 YYREEE (reference sequence). CDR3 length equals 15 residues. The J segment lost 5 bases and the V segment lost 3 bases, leaving 9 bases of the junction unmatched. The CDR3 sequence is CASSSGGGIRETQYF. The CDR3 DNA sequence: TGTGCCAGCAGCTCCGGGGGGGGGATTAGGGAGACCCAGTACTTC. The whole variable domain, filled in from reference TRBV5-4 and TRBJ2-5, reads ETGVTQSPTHLIKTRGQQVTLRCSSQSGHNTVSWYQQALGQGPQFIFQYYREEENGRGNFPPRFSGLQFPNYSSELNVNALELDDSALYLCASSSGGGIRETQYFGPGTRLLVL.

The chain couples TRBV5-1 to TRBJ2-2; TRBD1 aligns across 7 bases. Looked up from germline, CDR1 is SGHRS and CDR2 is YFSETQ. The trim removed 7 bases at V and 2 bases at J, leaving 8 bases unmatched. CDR3 size: 15 residues. The CDR3 region has the DNA TGCGCCAGCGTCCCGGGACAGCTAAACACCGGGGAGCTGTTTTTT. This sequence encodes CASVPGQLNTGELFF.

The chain uses TRBV11-3 and TRBJ2-2; D is perhaps TRBD1 (6 bases). CDR1 is SGHNT and CDR2 is YENEEA in the germline V gene. This CDR3 comprises 15 residues. The germline V and J ends were trimmed by 4 bases and 2 bases, with 11 bases remaining between them. The CDR3, as DNA: TGTGCCAGCAGCTCCCGACAGGAAAACACCGGGGAGCTGTTTTTT. The encoded protein is CASSSRQENTGELFF.

This chain uses TRBV5-1 with TRBJ1-2; D might be TRBD1 (5 bases). Germline V lookup: CDR1 SGHRS, CDR2 YFSETQ. The CDR3 sequence is 14 residues long. V was clipped by 4 bases and J by 6 bases, with 16 bases between them. This CDR3 reads CASSVYSGANGYTF. CDR3 nucleotide sequence: TGCGCCAGCAGCGTCTACAGTGGGGCAAATGGCTACACCTTC.

The chain recombines TRBV7-2 with TRBJ2-1, with a tentative D call TRBD2 (7 bases). Germline assignment: CDR1 SGHTA and CDR2 FQGNSA. V was cut by 0 bases and J by 2 bases, with 11 bases left in between. The CDR3 spans 16 residues. CDR3 in DNA: TGTGCCAGCAGCTTAGCGGGGAGGGGGGCCTACAATGAGCAGTTCTTC. Translated, it gives CASSLAGRGAYNEQFF.

The V gene is TRBV5-6, the J gene TRBJ1-2; 7 nucleotides line up with TRBD1. Unmatched junction bases numbered 8, after V lost 2 bases and J lost 1 base. Germline V lookup: CDR1 SGHDT, CDR2 YYEEEE. The CDR3 is made up of 16 amino acids. CDR3 sequence: CASSFGTERLNYGYTF. CDR3 DNA sequence: TGTGCCAGCAGCTTTGGGACAGAACGACTTAACTATGGCTACACCTTC. Together with reference TRBV5-6 and TRBJ1-2, the CDR3 gives the full variable domain: DAGVTQSPTHLIKTRGQQVTLRCSPKSGHDTVSWYQQALGQGPQFIFQYYEEEERQRGNFPDRFSGHQFPNYSSELNVNALLLGDSALYLCASSFGTERLNYGYTFGSGTRLTVV.

V gene TRBV30 combines with J gene TRBJ2-1; D unclear. V was clipped by 1 base and J by 5 bases, with 3 bases between them. The CDR3 totals 11 residues. Looked up from germline, CDR1 is GTSNPN and CDR2 is SVGIG (reference sequence). The CDR3 DNA reads as TGTGCCTGGAGTGCTGACAATGAGCAGTTCTTC. It specifies CAWSADNEQFF.

The chain joins TRBV6-5 to TRBJ1-1; TRBD1 agrees at 7 bases. Germline CDR1 and CDR2: MNHEY and SVGAGI. The V gene end was trimmed by 10 bases and the J gene end by 4 bases; junction bases not matched to a gene: 12. The CDR3 covers 14 residues. CDR3 residues: CATRTGGSVTEAFF. CDR3 coding DNA: TGTGCCACCCGGACAGGAGGAAGTGTCACTGAAGCTTTCTTT.

The chain joins TRBV14 to TRBJ1-2, with 8 positions matching TRBD1. The CDR3 loop spans 13 amino acids. Germline CDR1 and CDR2: SGHDN and FVKESK. V lost 7 bases and J lost 6; bases outside the gene matches: 7. Here the CDR3 reads CASKNTGGHGYTF. The CDR3 region has the DNA TGTGCCAGCAAAAATACAGGGGGTCATGGCTACACCTTC.

The chain combines TRBV6-2 or TRBV6-3 with TRBJ2-7; D might be TRBD1 (6 bases). Looked up from germline, CDR1 is MNHEY and CDR2 is SVGEGT. Deletions cut 5 bases from V and 3 bases from J, with 14 bases between. The CDR3 contains 14 residues. The CDR3 spells CASSESLGGYEQYF. CDR3 sequence (DNA): TGTGCCAGCAGTGAGTCGTTAGGGGGCTACGAGCAGTACTTC.

CDR3 region: CASSYRTSGAFVRADTQYF. CDR3 nucleotides: TGTGCCAGCAGCTACAGGACTAGCGGGGCCTTTGTTCGGGCAGATACGCAGTATTTT. This chain joins TRBV3-1 (or the pseudogene TRBV3-2) and TRBJ2-3; TRBD2 agrees at 12 bases. The CDR3 is 19 residues long. Germline values: CDR1 LGHDT, CDR2 YNNKEL (reference sequence). Trimming at V came to 5 bases and at J to 4 bases, leaving 16 bases not matched to a gene.